These 14 T cell receptor beta chains share one sample of origin, sequenced in a study of graft-versus-host responses after intestinal transplantation. Only in-frame clones appear in the TCRdb table, and some are missing; sequencing was by immunoSEQ multiplex PCR. The table records about 98,000 clones, roughly 80% of them present only once. Their antigen targets remain unknown. The source was unstimulated CD8+ T cells sorted from spleen or lymph node cells, collected before intestinal transplant. The receptor source for this set is a human donor who received an intestinal transplant.

The chain joins TRBV7-2 to TRBJ1-1; 7 positions agree with TRBD1. This CDR3 region has 15 residues. Germline trimming cut 5 bases from V and 2 bases from J; bases unmatched to any gene: 8. In germline, CDR1 is SGHTA, CDR2 FQGNSA. The CDR3 region has the DNA TGTGCCAGCAGCACTCGGGACAGCTCAAACACTGAAGCTTTCTTT. Its translation: CASSTRDSSNTEAFF.

A single count supports this clone. The CDR3 DNA reads TGCGCCAGCAGTGTGTGGGACACCGGGGAGCTGTTTTTT. Translating gives CASSVWDTGELFF. The V call is TRBV10-2, the J call TRBJ2-2; D remains unclear. The CDR3 runs 13 residues. Trimming removed 4 bases at V and 3 bases at J, with 6 bases between. The germline gives CDR1 WSHSY, CDR2 SAAADI.

V is TRBV27 and J is TRBJ1-2; 7 bases line up with TRBD1. Trimming removed 3 bases from V and 8 bases from J; junction bases left unmatched: 12. The CDR3 length is 15 residues. The germline gives CDR1 MNHEY, CDR2 SMNVEV (reference sequence). For the CDR3, the DNA is TGTGCCAGCAGTTTTTACGGACAACAGGGGTACGGCTACACCTTC. Encoded protein: CASSFYGQQGYGYTF.

The chain is built from TRBV6-1 and TRBJ1-2; D not certain. Germline loops: CDR1 MNHNS, CDR2 SASEGT. This CDR3 contains 12 residues. V was pared by 8 bases and J by 0 bases, with 7 bases between. The CDR3 nucleotides are TGTGCCAGCGGACTGTCTAACTATGGCTACACCTTC. Encoded protein: CASGLSNYGYTF.

V is TRBV11-3 and J is TRBJ2-3, with TRBD1 matching 9 bases. Germline assignment: CDR1 SGHNT and CDR2 YENEEA. The J segment lost 4 bases and the V segment lost 2 bases, leaving 1 base of the junction unmatched. The CDR3 has 14 amino acids. CDR3 in DNA: TGTGCCAGCAGCTTAACAGGGGGCGCAGATACGCAGTATTTT. It yields the protein CASSLTGGADTQYF.

This chain links TRBV7-9 with TRBJ1-2, with D perhaps TRBD1 (6 bases). Germline-derived CDR1 and CDR2 are SEHNR and FQNEAQ (reference sequence). There are 17 residues in the CDR3. V was trimmed by 4 bases and J by 0 bases, leaving 18 bases between them. The CDR3 DNA reads as TGTGCCAGCAGCTCTCCCCCTCGACAGGTGACTAACTATGGCTACACCTTC. Protein sequence: CASSSPPRQVTNYGYTF.

The V call is TRBV7-9, the J call TRBJ2-7; D might be TRBD1 (5 bases). This CDR3 is built from 16 residues. V was pared by 1 base and J by 2 bases, with 15 bases between. Germline lookup yields CDR1 SEHNR and CDR2 FQNEAQ (reference sequence). The CDR3 is CASSLGVRGSPYEQYF. Here the CDR3 DNA reads TGTGCCAGCAGCTTAGGGGTAAGGGGTTCCCCCTACGAGCAGTACTTC.

The chain couples TRBV6-1 to TRBJ1-4; tentative D call: TRBD1 (6 bases). There are 13 residues in the CDR3. V gave up 1 base and J gave up 12 bases, with 12 bases separating them. CDR1 is MNHNS, CDR2 SASEGT, per germline. In DNA, the CDR3 is TGTGCCAGCAGTGAAGTCAGGGGTGCGGAACTGTTTTTT. Translated, it gives CASSEVRGAELFF.

This clone is a singleton in its sample. The rearrangement links TRBV29-1 to TRBJ2-5; 7 nucleotides match TRBD2. The CDR3 consists of 15 residues. CDR1 and CDR2 (germline): SQVTM, ANQGSEA. V trimming: 0 bases; J trimming: 5 bases; junction bases outside the gene matches: 9. As DNA, the CDR3 is TGCAGCGTTGAAGAGCGGGGAGGGGTGGGGGAGACCCAGTACTTC. Translation: CSVEERGGVGETQYF.

This clone was seen more than once but under ten times. The rearrangement uses TRBV6-6 and TRBJ1-1; D is unresolved. The V and J ends lost 5 bases and 1 base respectively, with 5 bases between them. This CDR3 has 12 amino acids. CDR1 is MNHNY and CDR2 is SVGAGI in the germline V gene (reference sequence). The CDR3 protein is CASSLSNTEAFF. CDR3 DNA sequence: TGTGCCAGCAGTCTGTCGAACACTGAAGCTTTCTTT.

The J gene is TRBJ1-5, the V gene TRBV11-2, with D possibly matching TRBD1 (5 bases). Trimming pared 5 bases from V and 7 bases from J, leaving 9 bases between. CDR1 and CDR2 (germline): SGHAT, FQNNGV. This CDR3 region has 12 residues. The CDR3, as DNA: TGTGCCAGCAGCACCGGGGCACAGCCCCAGCATTTT. This codes for CASSTGAQPQHF.

The chain employs TRBV27 and TRBJ2-7; TRBD2 matches at 7 bases. The germline V gene encodes CDR1 MNHEY and CDR2 SMNVEV (reference sequence). CDR3 length equals 16 residues. Germline trimming cut 3 bases from V and 5 bases from J; bases unmatched to any gene: 13. The CDR3 DNA is TGTGCCAGCAGTTTGGGGGGGGGACCTCCTCGGAACGAGCAGTACTTC. Amino acid sequence: CASSLGGGPPRNEQYF.

The chain carries TRBV5-1 and TRBJ2-7; D unclear. Germline V CDR1 and CDR2: SGHRS, YFSETQ. With 5 bases removed from V and 4 bases from J, the gap between germline ends came to 10 bases. This CDR3 has 12 residues. This CDR3 reads CASSLQKYEQYF. CDR3 coding DNA: TGCGCCAGCAGTCTCCAGAAGTACGAGCAGTACTTC.

The V and J genes are TRBV7-9 and TRBJ2-7; 7 nucleotides line up with TRBD2. V gave up 4 bases and J gave up 3 bases; unmatched junction bases: 6. The CDR3 is made up of 14 amino acids. In germline, CDR1 is SEHNR, CDR2 FQNEAQ (reference sequence). The CDR3 DNA follows: TGTGCCAGCAGCTCCCTAGCGGTCGACTACGAGCAGTACTTC. It specifies CASSSLAVDYEQYF.